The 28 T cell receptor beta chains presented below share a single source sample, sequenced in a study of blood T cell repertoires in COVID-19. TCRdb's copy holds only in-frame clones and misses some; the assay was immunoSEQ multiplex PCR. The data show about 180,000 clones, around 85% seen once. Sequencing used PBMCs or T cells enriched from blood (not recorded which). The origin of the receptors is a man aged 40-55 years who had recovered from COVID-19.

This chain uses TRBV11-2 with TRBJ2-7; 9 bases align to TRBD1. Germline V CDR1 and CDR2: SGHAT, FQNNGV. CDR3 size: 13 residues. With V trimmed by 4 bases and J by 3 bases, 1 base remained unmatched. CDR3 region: CASSSTGGYEQYF. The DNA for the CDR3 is TGTGCCAGCAGCTCGACAGGGGGCTACGAGCAGTACTTC.

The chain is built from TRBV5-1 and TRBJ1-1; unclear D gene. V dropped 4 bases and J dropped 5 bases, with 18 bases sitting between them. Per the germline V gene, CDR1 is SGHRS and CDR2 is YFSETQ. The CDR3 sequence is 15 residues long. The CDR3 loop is CASSPRNPPGTEAFF. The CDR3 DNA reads TGCGCCAGCAGCCCGCGGAATCCCCCGGGGACTGAAGCTTTCTTT.

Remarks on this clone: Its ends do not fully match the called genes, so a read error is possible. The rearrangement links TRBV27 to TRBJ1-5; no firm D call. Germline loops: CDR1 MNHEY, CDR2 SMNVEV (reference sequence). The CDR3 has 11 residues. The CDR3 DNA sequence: TGTGCCAGCGGTTTTATTCAGCCCCAGCATTTT. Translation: CASGFIQPQHF.

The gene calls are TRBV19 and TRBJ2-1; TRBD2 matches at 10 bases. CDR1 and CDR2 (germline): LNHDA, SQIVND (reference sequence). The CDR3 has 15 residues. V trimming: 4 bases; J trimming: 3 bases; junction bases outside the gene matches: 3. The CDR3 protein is CASSRGLAIYNEQFF. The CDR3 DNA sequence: TGTGCCAGTAGTAGGGGACTAGCGATCTACAATGAGCAGTTCTTC.

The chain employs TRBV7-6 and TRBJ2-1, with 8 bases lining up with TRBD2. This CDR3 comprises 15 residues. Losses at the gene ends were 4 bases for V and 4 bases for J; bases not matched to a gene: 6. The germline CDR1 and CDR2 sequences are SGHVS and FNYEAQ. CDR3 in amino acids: CASSSSQRGYNEQFF. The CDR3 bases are TGTGCCAGCAGCTCGAGCCAGCGGGGGTACAATGAGCAGTTCTTC.

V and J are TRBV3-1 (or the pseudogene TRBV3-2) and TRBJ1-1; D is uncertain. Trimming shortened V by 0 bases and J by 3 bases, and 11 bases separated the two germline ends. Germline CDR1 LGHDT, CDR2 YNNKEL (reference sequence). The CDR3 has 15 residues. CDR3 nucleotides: TGTGCCAGCAGCCAAGATTGGGGAGCTGACACTGAAGCTTTCTTT. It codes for CASSQDWGADTEAFF.

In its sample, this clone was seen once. The CDR3 DNA reads TGCGCCAGCAGCTTGGCACTGGCAGGGGACGGTTCACCCCTCCACTTT. Its protein product is CASSLALAGDGSPLHF. The chain uses TRBV5-1 and TRBJ1-6; possibly TRBD1 for D (6 bases). With 0 bases removed from V and 9 bases from J, the gap between germline ends came to 16 bases. The germline V gene encodes CDR1 SGHRS and CDR2 YFSETQ. The length of the CDR3 is 16 residues.

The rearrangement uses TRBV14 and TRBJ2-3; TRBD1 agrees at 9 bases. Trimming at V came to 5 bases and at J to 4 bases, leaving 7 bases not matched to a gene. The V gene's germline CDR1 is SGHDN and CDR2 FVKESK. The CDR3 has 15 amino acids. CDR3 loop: CASSSYRGRADTQYF. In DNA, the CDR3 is TGTGCCAGCAGCTCTTACAGGGGGCGCGCAGATACGCAGTATTTT.

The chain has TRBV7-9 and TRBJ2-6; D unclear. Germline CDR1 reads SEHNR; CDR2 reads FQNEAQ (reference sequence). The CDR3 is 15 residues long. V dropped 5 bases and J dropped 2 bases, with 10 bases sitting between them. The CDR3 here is CASSPTVPGANVLTF. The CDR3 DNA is TGTGCCAGCAGCCCTACGGTCCCTGGGGCCAACGTCCTGACTTTC.

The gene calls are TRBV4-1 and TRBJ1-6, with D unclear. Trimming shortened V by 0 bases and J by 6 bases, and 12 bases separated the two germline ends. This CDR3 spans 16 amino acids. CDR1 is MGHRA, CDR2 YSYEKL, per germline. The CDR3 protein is CASSQERAVSNSPLHF. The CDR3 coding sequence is TGCGCCAGCAGCCAAGAACGAGCGGTCTCTAATTCACCCCTCCACTTT.

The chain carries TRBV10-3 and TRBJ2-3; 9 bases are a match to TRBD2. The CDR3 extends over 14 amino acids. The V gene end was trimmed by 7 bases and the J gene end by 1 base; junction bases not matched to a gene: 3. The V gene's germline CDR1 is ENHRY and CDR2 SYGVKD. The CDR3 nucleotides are TGTGCCATCACCGTAGCGGGAGGCACAGATACGCAGTATTTT. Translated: CAITVAGGTDTQYF.

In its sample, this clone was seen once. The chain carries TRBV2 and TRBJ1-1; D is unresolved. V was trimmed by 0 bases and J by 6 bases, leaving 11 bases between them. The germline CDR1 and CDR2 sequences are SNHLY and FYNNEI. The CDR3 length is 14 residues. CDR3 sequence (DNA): TGTGCCAGCAGTGAAGCGGGAAGGGAGCCTGAAGCTTTCTTT. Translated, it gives CASSEAGREPEAFF.

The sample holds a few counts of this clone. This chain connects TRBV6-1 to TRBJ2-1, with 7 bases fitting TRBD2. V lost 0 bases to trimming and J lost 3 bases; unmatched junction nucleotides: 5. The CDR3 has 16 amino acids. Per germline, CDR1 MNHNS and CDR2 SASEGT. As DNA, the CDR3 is TGTGCCAGCAGTGAAGCAGGTAGCGGGCTCTACAATGAGCAGTTCTTC. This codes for CASSEAGSGLYNEQFF.

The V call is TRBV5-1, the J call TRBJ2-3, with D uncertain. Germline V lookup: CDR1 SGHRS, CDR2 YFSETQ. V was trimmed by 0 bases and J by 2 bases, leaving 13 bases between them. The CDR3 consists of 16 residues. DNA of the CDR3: TGCGCCAGCAGCTTGGCGTCCGGCGGTGACACAGATACGCAGTATTTT. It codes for CASSLASGGDTDTQYF.

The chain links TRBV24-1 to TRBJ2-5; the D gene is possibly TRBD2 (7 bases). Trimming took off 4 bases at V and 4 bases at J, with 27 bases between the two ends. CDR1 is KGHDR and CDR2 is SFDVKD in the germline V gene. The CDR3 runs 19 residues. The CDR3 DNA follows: TGTGCCACCAGTGACTCCAGGACCCGGGGAGGGGGAAAGAGAGAGACCCAGTACTTC. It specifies CATSDSRTRGGGKRETQYF.

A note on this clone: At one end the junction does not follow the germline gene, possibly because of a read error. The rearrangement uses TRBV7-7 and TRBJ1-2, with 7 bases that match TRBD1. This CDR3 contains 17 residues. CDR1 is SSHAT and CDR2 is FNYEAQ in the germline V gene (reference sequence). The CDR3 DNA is TGTGCTAGCAGCCTTAAGGGGACCCGGGACAGTAACTATGGCTACACCTTC. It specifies CASSLKGTRDSNYGYTF.

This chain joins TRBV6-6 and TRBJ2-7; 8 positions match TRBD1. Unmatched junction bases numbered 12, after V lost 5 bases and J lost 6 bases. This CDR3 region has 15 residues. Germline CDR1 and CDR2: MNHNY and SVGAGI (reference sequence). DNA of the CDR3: TGTGCCAGCAGTGACCCGGGACAGGCGTCTAGCGAGCAGTACTTC. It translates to CASSDPGQASSEQYF.

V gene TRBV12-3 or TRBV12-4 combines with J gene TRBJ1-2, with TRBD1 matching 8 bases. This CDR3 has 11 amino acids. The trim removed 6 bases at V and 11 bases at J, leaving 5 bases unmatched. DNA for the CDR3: TGTGCCAGCAGCCCCGGGGACAGGTACACCTTC. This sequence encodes CASSPGDRYTF.

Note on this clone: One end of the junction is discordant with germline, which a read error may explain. CDR3 bases: TGTGCCAGCAGAGAAGGGGAGGGAGGGGAGACCCAGTACTTC. This gives the protein CASREGEGGETQYF. J is TRBJ2-5 and V is TRBV2; 7 nucleotides match TRBD2. This CDR3 has 14 residues. Germline V CDR1 and CDR2: SNHLY, FYNNEI.

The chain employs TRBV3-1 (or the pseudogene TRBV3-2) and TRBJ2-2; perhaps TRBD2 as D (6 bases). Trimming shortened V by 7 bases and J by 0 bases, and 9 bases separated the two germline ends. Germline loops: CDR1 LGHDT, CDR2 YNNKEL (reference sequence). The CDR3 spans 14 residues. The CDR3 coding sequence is TGTGCCAGCACCCGACTAGCGAACACCGGGGAGCTGTTTTTT. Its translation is CASTRLANTGELFF.

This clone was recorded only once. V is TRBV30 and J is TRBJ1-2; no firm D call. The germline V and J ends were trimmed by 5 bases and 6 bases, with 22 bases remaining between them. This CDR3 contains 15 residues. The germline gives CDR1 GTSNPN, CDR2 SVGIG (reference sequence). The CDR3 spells CAWRNAETGRDGYTF. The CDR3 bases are TGTGCCTGGCGAAACGCAGAGACGGGGAGGGATGGCTACACCTTC.

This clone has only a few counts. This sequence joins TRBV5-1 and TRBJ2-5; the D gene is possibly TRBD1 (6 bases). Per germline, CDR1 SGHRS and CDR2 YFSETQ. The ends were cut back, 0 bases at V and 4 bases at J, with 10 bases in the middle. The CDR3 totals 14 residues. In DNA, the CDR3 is TGCGCCAGCAGCTTGGGCAGGGGCATAGAGACCCAGTACTTC. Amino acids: CASSLGRGIETQYF.

The CDR3 loop is CASSLGAGPSSGNTIYF. The CDR3 DNA is TGCGCCAGCAGCTTGGGGGCAGGGCCATCCTCTGGAAACACCATATATTTT. The chain links TRBV5-1 to TRBJ1-3; weak D call: TRBD1 (5 bases). V was trimmed by 0 bases and J by 0 bases, leaving 13 bases between them. Germline values: CDR1 SGHRS, CDR2 YFSETQ. CDR3 length: 17 residues.

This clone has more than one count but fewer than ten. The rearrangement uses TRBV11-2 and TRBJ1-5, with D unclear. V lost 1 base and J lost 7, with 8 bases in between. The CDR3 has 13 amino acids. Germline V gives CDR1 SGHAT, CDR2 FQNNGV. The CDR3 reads CASSLGGQQPQHF. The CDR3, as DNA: TGTGCCAGCAGCTTAGGAGGGCAGCAGCCCCAGCATTTT.

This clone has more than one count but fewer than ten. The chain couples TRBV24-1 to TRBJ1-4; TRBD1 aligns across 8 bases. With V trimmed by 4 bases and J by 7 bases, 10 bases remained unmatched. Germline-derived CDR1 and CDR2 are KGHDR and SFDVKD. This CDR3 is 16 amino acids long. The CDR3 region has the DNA TGTGCCACCAGTGAGGGCCGAACAGGGGGGAGTGAAAAACTGTTTTTT. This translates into CATSEGRTGGSEKLFF.

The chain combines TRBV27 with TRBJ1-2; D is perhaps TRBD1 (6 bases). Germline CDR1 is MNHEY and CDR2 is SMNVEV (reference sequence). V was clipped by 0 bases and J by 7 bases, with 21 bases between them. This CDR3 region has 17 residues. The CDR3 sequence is CASSLSGATGRPSGYTF. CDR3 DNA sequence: TGTGCCAGCAGTTTATCCGGCGCGACAGGACGACCCAGTGGCTACACCTTC.

CDR3 DNA: TGCAGCGTTGTCCGCAGGGGCACTGAAGCTTTCTTT. It is translated as CSVVRRGTEAFF. The chain carries TRBV29-1 and TRBJ1-1; TRBD1 might be the D (6 bases). Germline V lookup: CDR1 SQVTM, CDR2 ANQGSEA. The CDR3 is made up of 12 amino acids. Between the trimmed V and J ends, which lost 4 bases and 4 bases, there was a span of 10 bases.

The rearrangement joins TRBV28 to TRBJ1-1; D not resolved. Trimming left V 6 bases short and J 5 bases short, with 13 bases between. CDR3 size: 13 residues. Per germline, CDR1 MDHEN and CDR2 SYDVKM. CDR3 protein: CASSQGRGTEAFF. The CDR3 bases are TGTGCCAGCAGCCAAGGACGGGGTACTGAAGCTTTCTTT.